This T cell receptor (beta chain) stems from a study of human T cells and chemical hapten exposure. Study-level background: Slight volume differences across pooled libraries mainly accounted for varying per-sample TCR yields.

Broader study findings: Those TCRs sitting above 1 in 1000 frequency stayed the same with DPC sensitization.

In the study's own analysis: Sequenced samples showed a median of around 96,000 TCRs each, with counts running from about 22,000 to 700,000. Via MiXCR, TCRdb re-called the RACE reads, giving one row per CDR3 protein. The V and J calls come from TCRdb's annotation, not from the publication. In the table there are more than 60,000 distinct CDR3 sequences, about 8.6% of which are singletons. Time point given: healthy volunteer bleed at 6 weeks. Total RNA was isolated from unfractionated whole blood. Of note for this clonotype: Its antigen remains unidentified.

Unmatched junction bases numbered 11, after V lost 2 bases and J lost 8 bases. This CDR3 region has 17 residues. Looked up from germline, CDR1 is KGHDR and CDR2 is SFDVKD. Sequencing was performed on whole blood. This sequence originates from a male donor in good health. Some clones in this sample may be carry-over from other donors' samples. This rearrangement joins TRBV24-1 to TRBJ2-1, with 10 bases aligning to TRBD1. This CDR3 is CATSDSPRQGAIDEQFF. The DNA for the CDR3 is TGTGCCACCAGTGATTCCCCCCGACAGGGGGCTATCGATGAGCAGTTCTTC.